The 19 T cell receptor beta chains below come from one sample, sequenced in a study of T cells after yellow fever vaccination. TCRdb itself ran the 5' RACE reads through MiXCR, one entry per CDR3 protein. The table has hundreds of thousands of distinct CDR3 sequences, 15% to 20% seen once; the top ten hold 14%. The sample was PBMCs, taken 15 days after the yellow fever booster vaccination. The receptors here all came from a man aged 25 to 40 who received the YFV17D yellow fever vaccine.

This rearrangement joins TRBV4-3 to TRBJ2-7; possible D gene TRBD2, 5 bases. Per the germline V gene, CDR1 is LGHNA and CDR2 is YSLEER. V was shortened by 0 bases and J by 6 bases, with 15 bases between the two germline ends. The CDR3 runs to 15 residues. The CDR3 reads CASSQDTRVSVEQYF. The CDR3 region has the DNA TGCGCCAGCAGCCAAGATACTAGGGTCAGCGTCGAGCAGTACTTC.

V usage is TRBV6-1 and J usage is TRBJ2-7; D unclear. The germline V gene encodes CDR1 MNHNS and CDR2 SASEGT. Trimming stripped 6 bases from V and 1 base from J, with 13 bases between. The CDR3 is made up of 14 amino acids. The CDR3 coding sequence is TGTGCCAGCAGCCAGACGCCTAGGTCCTACGAGCAGTACTTC. This codes for CASSQTPRSYEQYF.

This clonotype has just a few counts. The chain links TRBV28 to TRBJ1-1; 8 bases agree with TRBD1. The length of the CDR3 is 14 residues. Germline V lookup: CDR1 MDHEN, CDR2 SYDVKM. The V gene end was trimmed by 6 bases and the J gene end by 2 bases; junction bases not matched to a gene: 5. This chain's CDR3 is CASRETGGNTEAFF. The CDR3 DNA sequence: TGTGCCAGCAGGGAAACAGGGGGTAACACTGAAGCTTTCTTT.

This clonotype was seen a handful of times. The gene calls are TRBV5-1 and TRBJ2-3; D is perhaps TRBD1 (6 bases). Deletions cut 6 bases from V and 2 bases from J, with 19 bases between. Germline CDR1 SGHRS, CDR2 YFSETQ. The CDR3 spans 16 residues. The CDR3 nucleotides are TGCGCCAGCACTTGGGACACGGTAGGACTCACAGATACGCAGTATTTT. Translated, it gives CASTWDTVGLTDTQYF.

This clonotype was observed a handful of times. The DNA for the CDR3 is TGTGCCAGCTCACCACTGGCGGGAGAATACGAGCAGTACTTC. This sequence encodes CASSPLAGEYEQYF. The chain recombines TRBV18 with TRBJ2-7; 7 nucleotides match TRBD2. Germline CDR1 KGHSH, CDR2 LQKENI. The V gene end was trimmed by 1 base and the J gene end by 4 bases; junction bases not matched to a gene: 4. The CDR3 has 14 amino acids.

The rearrangement uses TRBV7-9 and TRBJ1-1, with unresolved D. Germline V gene sequence: CDR1 SEHNR, CDR2 FQNEAQ (reference sequence). This CDR3 comprises 12 residues. Trimming left V 5 bases short and J 1 base short, with 5 bases between. CDR3 sequence: CASSHQNTEAFF. The CDR3 DNA is TGTGCCAGCAGCCACCAGAACACTGAAGCTTTCTTT.

This chain uses TRBV6-1 with TRBJ2-5; D may be TRBD1 (6 bases). This CDR3 contains 13 residues. Per the germline V gene, CDR1 is MNHNS and CDR2 is SASEGT. In nucleotides, the CDR3 is TGTGCTTCCAGGGGTTTCGCACAAGAGACCCAGTACTTC. Translating gives CASRGFAQETQYF.

This clonotype has a handful of counts. The chain uses TRBV7-2 and TRBJ2-1, with 9 bases identical to TRBD1. This CDR3 is built from 15 residues. Germline values: CDR1 SGHTA, CDR2 FQGNSA. V lost 3 bases, J lost 8 bases, and 8 bases stayed unmatched. The CDR3 DNA reads as TGTGCCAGCAGCTTCCGCAGGGACAGGGCCCATGAGCAGTTCTTC. Its protein is CASSFRRDRAHEQFF.

This clonotype was picked up a small number of times. V gene TRBV7-2 combines with J gene TRBJ2-1; D call uncertain. Trimming removed 1 base at V and 5 bases at J, with 15 bases between. The CDR3 totals 16 residues. The V gene's germline CDR1 is SGHTA and CDR2 FQGNSA. This CDR3 reads CASSLDSSNRHNEQFF. CDR3 nucleotide sequence: TGTGCCAGCAGCTTAGATTCATCCAACCGGCACAATGAGCAGTTCTTC.

The chain is built from TRBV5-1 and TRBJ2-4; D is undetermined. V shed 3 bases and J shed 0 bases, with 7 bases lying between them. The CDR3 spans 14 residues. CDR1 is SGHRS, CDR2 YFSETQ, per germline. The CDR3 DNA follows: TGCGCCAGCAGCTCTACCCTAGCCAAAAACATTCAGTACTTC. Its translation is CASSSTLAKNIQYF.

J is TRBJ2-7 and V is TRBV28, with TRBD1 matching over 9 bases. CDR3 size: 14 residues. V lost 8 bases to trimming and J lost 0 bases; unmatched junction nucleotides: 5. CDR1 MDHEN and CDR2 SYDVKM come from the germline V gene. The CDR3 is CASYGQGSSYEQYF. The DNA for the CDR3 is TGTGCCAGCTATGGACAGGGGAGCTCCTACGAGCAGTACTTC.

V is TRBV5-4 and J is TRBJ2-7; 8 bases line up with TRBD2. Per the germline V gene, CDR1 is SGHNT and CDR2 is YYREEE (reference sequence). The trim removed 4 bases at V and 3 bases at J, leaving 9 bases unmatched. The length of the CDR3 is 15 residues. CDR3 sequence (DNA): TGTGCCAGCAGCCCCGGGGGGGGCGACGGCTACGAGCAGTACTTC. Protein sequence: CASSPGGGDGYEQYF.

The sample holds a few counts of this clonotype. This chain joins TRBV29-1 and TRBJ2-7; perhaps TRBD1 as D (5 bases). Between the trimmed V and J ends, which lost 7 bases and 2 bases, there was a span of 18 bases. Germline CDR1 is SQVTM and CDR2 is ANQGSEA. This CDR3 is 14 amino acids long. CDR3 in amino acids: CSASRGNTPYEQYF. DNA of the CDR3: TGCAGCGCAAGTAGGGGTAATACCCCCTACGAGCAGTACTTC.

This clonotype has just a few counts. The V and J genes are TRBV15 and TRBJ2-1, with TRBD2 matching over 7 bases. V lost 5 bases, J lost 3 bases, and 1 base stayed unmatched. There are 13 residues in the CDR3. Looked up from germline, CDR1 is LNHNV and CDR2 is YYDKDF (reference sequence). This CDR3 is CATSQRDYNEQFF. DNA for the CDR3: TGTGCCACCAGCCAGCGGGACTACAATGAGCAGTTCTTC.

The chain is built from TRBV7-3 and TRBJ2-3; TRBD2 matches at 7 bases. The V gene end was trimmed by 1 base and the J gene end by 0 bases; junction bases not matched to a gene: 1. Germline CDR1 is SGHTA and CDR2 is FQGTGA. The CDR3 is 15 amino acids. The CDR3: CASSLNSGSTDTQYF. In DNA form, the CDR3 reads TGTGCCAGCAGCTTAAATAGCGGGAGCACAGATACGCAGTATTTT.

The chain has TRBV5-1 and TRBJ1-4, with TRBD1 identical over 7 bases. The germline V gene encodes CDR1 SGHRS and CDR2 YFSETQ. The CDR3 sequence is 14 residues long. J gave up 6 bases and V 3 bases, and 5 bases lay outside the gene matches. DNA of the CDR3: TGCGCCAGCAGCTCGGACAGGTCCCATGAAAAACTGTTTTTT. Its protein is CASSSDRSHEKLFF.

This clonotype has more than one count but fewer than ten. The chain employs TRBV6-2 or TRBV6-3 and TRBJ1-1; the D is unclear. V dropped 6 bases and J dropped 10 bases, with 24 bases sitting between them. CDR1 MNHEY and CDR2 SVGEGT come from the germline V gene. The CDR3 extends over 15 amino acids. CDR3 DNA sequence: TGTGCCAGCAGGGACCCGGAAGGGCTCCCGGTAGGAGCTTTCTTT. This encodes CASRDPEGLPVGAFF.

CDR3 nucleotides: TGTGCCACCAGTGTGACAGGCTCGAACACCGGGGAGCTGTTTTTT. Residues: CATSVTGSNTGELFF. The chain links TRBV15 to TRBJ2-2, with TRBD1 as a possible D gene (6 bases). CDR1 and CDR2 from the germline V gene are LNHNV and YYDKDF (reference sequence). The CDR3 extends over 15 amino acids. The V end lost 6 bases, the J end lost 0 bases, and 11 bases lay between the germline ends.

This clonotype was recorded a few times. The CDR3 DNA sequence: TGCGCCAGCAGCTTGGAGGTGTACACAGATACGCAGTATTTT. Translating gives CASSLEVYTDTQYF. The gene calls are TRBV5-1 and TRBJ2-3, with D hard to call. Looked up from germline, CDR1 is SGHRS and CDR2 is YFSETQ. The V end lost 0 bases, the J end lost 2 bases, and 7 bases lay between the germline ends. The CDR3 contains 14 residues.